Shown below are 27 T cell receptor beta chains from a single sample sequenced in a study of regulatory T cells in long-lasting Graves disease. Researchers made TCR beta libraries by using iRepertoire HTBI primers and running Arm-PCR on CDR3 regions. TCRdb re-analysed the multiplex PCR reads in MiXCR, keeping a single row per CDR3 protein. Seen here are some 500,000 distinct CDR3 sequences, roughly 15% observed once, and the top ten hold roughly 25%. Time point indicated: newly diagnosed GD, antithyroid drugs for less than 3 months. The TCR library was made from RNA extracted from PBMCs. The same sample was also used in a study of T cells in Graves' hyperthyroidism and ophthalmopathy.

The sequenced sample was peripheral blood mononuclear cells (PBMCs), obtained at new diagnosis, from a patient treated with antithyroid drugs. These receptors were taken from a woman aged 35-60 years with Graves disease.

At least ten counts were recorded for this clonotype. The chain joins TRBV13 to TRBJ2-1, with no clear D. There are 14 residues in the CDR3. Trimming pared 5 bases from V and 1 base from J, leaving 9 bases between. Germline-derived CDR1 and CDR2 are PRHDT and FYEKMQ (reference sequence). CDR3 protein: CASSRRVSYNEQFF. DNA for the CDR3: TGTGCCAGCAGCCGAAGGGTTTCCTACAATGAGCAGTTCTTC.

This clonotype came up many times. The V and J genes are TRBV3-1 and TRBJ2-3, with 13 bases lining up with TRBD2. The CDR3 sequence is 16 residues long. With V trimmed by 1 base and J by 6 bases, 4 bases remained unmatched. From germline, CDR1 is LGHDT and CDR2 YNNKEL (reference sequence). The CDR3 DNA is TGTGCCAGCAGCCAAGGACTAGCGGGGGGCCACGATACGCAGTATTTT. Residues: CASSQGLAGGHDTQYF.

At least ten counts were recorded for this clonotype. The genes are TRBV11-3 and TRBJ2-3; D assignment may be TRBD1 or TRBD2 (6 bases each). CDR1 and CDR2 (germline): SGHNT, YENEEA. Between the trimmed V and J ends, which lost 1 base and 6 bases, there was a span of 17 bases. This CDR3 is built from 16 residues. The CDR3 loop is CASSLVVWGAGDTQYF. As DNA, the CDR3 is TGTGCCAGCAGCTTAGTAGTTTGGGGGGCAGGCGATACGCAGTATTTT.

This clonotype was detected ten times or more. As DNA, the CDR3 is TGTGCCAGCAGTGAAGATGGCGCGGGGGGGCTGGCAGATACGCAGTATTTT. This gives the protein CASSEDGAGGLADTQYF. The gene calls are TRBV6-1 and TRBJ2-3; 9 nucleotides align to TRBD2. Looked up from germline, CDR1 is MNHNS and CDR2 is SASEGT. The CDR3 has 17 amino acids. V lost 1 base, J lost 4 bases, and 9 bases stayed unmatched.

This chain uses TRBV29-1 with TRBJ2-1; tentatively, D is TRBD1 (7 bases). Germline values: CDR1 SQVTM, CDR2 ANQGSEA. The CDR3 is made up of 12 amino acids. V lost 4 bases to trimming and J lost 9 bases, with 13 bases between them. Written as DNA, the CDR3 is TGCAGCGTTGGCCCAGGGGGAGGTGAGCAGTTCTTC. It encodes CSVGPGGGEQFF.

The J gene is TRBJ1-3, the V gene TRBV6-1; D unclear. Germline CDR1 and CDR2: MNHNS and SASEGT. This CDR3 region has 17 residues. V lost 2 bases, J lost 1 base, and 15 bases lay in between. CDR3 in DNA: TGTGCCAGCAGTGAAATTGGGCCAGGTGGGTCTGGAAACACCATATATTTT. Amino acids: CASSEIGPGGSGNTIYF.

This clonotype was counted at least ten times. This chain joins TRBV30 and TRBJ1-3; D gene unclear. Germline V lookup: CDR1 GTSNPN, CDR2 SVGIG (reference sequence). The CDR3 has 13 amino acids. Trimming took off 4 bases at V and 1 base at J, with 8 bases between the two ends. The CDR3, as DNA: TGTGCCTGGACACCAGGTTCTGGAAACACCATATATTTT. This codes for CAWTPGSGNTIYF.

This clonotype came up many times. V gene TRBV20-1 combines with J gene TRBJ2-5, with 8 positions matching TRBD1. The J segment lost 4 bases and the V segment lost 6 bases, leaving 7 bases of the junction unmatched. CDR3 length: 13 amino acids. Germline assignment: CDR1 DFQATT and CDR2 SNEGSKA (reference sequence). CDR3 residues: CSAGTGRAETQYF. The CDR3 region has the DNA TGCAGTGCCGGGACAGGAAGGGCAGAGACCCAGTACTTC.

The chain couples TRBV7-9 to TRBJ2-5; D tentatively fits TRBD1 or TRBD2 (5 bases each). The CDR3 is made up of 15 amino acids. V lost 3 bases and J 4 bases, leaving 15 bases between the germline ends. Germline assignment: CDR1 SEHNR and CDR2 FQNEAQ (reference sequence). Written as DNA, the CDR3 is TGTGCCAGCAGCTTCGACTTCGGGACGGGAGAGACCCAGTACTTC. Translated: CASSFDFGTGETQYF.

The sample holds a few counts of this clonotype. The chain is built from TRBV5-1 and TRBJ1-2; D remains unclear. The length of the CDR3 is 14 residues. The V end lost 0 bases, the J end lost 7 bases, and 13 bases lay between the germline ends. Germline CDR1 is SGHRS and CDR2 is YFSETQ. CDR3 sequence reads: CASSLDLPGFGYTF. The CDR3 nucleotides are TGCGCCAGCAGCTTGGACCTCCCGGGGTTTGGCTACACCTTC.

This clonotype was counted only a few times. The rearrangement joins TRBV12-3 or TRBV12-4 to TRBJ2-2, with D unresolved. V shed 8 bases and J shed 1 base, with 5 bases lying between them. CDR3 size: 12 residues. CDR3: CASQKNTGELFF. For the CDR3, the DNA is TGTGCCAGCCAGAAGAACACCGGGGAGCTGTTTTTT.

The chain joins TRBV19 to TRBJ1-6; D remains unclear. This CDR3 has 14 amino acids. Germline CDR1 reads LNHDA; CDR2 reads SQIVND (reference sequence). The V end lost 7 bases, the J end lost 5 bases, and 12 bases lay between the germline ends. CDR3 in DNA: TGTGCCAGTACGGCACCGATTCATAATTCACCCCTCCACTTT. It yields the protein CASTAPIHNSPLHF.

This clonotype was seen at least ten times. The chain's CDR3 is CASSGAGPVFGELFF. Here the CDR3 DNA reads TGTGCCAGCAGCGGAGCGGGACCGGTGTTCGGGGAGCTGTTTTTT. The V call is TRBV2, the J call TRBJ2-2; 7 bases line up with TRBD2. The CDR3 contains 15 residues. The ends lost 6 bases at V and 7 bases at J; junction bases unmatched: 11. Germline V gene data show CDR1 as SNHLY and CDR2 as FYNNEI.

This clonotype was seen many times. The CDR3 spells CASNRGDGANVLTF. Written as DNA, the CDR3 is TGTGCCTCCAACAGGGGTGATGGGGCCAACGTCCTGACTTTC. The V call is TRBV28, the J call TRBJ2-6; 7 positions agree with TRBD1. The V and J ends lost 11 bases and 3 bases, in that order; junction bases with no gene match: 7. CDR1 and CDR2 from the germline V gene are MDHEN and SYDVKM. This CDR3 spans 14 amino acids.

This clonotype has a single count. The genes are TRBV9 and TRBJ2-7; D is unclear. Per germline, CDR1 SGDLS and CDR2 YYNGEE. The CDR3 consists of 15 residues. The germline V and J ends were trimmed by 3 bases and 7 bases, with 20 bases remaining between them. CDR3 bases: TGTGCCAGCAGCGAGGGCTCCCCATCCCTCCGAGAGCAGTACTTC. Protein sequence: CASSEGSPSLREQYF.

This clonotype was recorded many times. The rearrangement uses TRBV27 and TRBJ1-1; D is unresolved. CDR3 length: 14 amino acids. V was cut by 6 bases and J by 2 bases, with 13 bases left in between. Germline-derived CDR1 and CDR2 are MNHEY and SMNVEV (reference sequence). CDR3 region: CASSRREVNTEAFF. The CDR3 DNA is TGTGCCAGCAGCCGCCGGGAGGTAAACACTGAAGCTTTCTTT.

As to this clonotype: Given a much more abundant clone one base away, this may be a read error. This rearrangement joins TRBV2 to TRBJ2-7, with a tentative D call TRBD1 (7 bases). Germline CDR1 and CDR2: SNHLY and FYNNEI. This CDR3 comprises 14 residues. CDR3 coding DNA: TGTGCCAGCAGCCCAGGCCGACAGGGCGGGGAGCGGTACTTC. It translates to CASSPGRQGGERYF.

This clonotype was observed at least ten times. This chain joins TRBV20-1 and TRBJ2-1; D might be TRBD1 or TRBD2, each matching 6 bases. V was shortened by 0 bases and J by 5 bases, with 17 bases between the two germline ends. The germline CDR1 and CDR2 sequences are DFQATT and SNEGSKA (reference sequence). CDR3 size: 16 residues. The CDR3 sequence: CSARDGGGVHHNEQFF. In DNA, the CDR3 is TGCAGTGCTAGAGATGGGGGCGGGGTTCACCACAATGAGCAGTTCTTC.

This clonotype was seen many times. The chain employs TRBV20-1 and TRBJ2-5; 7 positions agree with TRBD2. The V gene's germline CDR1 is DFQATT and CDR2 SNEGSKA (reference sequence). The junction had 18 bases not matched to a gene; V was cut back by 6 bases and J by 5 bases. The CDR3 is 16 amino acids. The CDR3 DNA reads TGCAGTGCCCCCGTGGTAGCGGGCCAGGCGTGGGAGACCCAGTACTTC. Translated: CSAPVVAGQAWETQYF.

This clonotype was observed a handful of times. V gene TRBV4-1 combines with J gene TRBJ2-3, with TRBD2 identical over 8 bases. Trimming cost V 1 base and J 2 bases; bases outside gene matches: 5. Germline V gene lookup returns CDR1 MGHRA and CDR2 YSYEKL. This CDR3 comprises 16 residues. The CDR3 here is CASSQVLAGATDTQYF. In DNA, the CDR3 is TGCGCCAGCAGCCAAGTTCTAGCGGGCGCCACAGATACGCAGTATTTT.

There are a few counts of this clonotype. The CDR3 loop is CASSPLPSGDFNEQFF. In DNA form, the CDR3 reads TGTGCCAGCTCACCACTCCCTAGCGGGGACTTCAATGAGCAGTTCTTC. The chain joins TRBV18 to TRBJ2-1, with 9 bases aligning to TRBD2. After removal of 1 base from V and 6 bases from J, the junction contained 7 bases not matched to a gene. The CDR3 extends over 16 amino acids. From germline, CDR1 is KGHSH and CDR2 LQKENI.

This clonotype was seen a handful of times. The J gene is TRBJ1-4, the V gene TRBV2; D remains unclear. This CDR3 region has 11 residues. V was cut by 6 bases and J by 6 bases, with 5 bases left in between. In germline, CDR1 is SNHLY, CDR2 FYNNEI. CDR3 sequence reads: CASRPYEKLFF. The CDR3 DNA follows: TGTGCCAGCAGACCTTATGAAAAACTGTTTTTT.

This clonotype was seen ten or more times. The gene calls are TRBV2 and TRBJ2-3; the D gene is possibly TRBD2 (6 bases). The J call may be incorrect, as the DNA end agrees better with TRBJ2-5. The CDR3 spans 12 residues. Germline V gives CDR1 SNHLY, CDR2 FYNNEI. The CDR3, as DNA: TGTGCCAGCAGTGAAGCGGGGGGGACCCAGTACTTC. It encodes CASSEAGGTQYF.

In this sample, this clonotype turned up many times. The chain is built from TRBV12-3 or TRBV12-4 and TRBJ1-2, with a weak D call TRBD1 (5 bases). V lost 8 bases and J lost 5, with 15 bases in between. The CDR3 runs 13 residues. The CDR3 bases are TGTGCCAGCGGGTCGGGGGTAGCGTATGGCTACACCTTC. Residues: CASGSGVAYGYTF.

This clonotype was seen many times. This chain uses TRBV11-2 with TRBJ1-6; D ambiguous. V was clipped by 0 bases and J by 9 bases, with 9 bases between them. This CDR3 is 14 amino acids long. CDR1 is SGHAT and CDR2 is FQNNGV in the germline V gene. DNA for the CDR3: TGTGCCAGCAGCTTAGATCTTGGCGGTTCACCCCTCCACTTT. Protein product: CASSLDLGGSPLHF.

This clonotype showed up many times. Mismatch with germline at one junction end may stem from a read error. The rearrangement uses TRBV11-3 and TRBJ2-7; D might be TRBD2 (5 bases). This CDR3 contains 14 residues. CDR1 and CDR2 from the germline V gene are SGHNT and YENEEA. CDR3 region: CASSLAIVSYEQYF. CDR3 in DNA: TGTGCCAGCAGTTTAGCGATTGTCTCCTACGAGCAGTACTTC.

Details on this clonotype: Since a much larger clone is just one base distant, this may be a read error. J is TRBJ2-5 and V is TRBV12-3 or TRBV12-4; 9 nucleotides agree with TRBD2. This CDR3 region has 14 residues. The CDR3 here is CASTLSGGQETQHF. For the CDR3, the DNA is TGTGCCAGCACCCTTAGCGGGGGACAAGAGACCCAGCACTTC.